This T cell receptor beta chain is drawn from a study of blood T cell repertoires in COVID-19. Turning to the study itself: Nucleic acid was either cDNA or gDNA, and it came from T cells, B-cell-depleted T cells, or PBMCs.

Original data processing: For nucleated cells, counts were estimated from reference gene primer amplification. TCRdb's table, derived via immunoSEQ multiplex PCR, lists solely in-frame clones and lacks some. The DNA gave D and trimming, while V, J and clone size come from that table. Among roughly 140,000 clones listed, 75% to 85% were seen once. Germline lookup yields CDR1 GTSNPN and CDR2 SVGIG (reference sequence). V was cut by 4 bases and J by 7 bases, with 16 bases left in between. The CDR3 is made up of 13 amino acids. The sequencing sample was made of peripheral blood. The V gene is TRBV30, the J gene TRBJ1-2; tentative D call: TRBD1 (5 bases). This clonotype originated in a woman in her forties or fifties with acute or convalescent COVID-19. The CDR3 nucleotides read TGTGCCTGGACCAAGCAGGGATCGGGTGGCTACACCTTC. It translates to CAWTKQGSGGYTF.